The entry below gives a single T cell receptor beta chain sequence along with its context. Its specificity is not known. The sample belongs to a study of yellow fever vaccine responses in identical twins. TCRdb reanalysed the RT-PCR reads using MiXCR and keeps one entry per CDR3 protein. The sample has 4,000 to 6,000 distinct CDR3 sequences; nearly 90% are singletons. Notes on the study in general: Reportedly, twins' vaccine T cell responses looked partly convergent and partly personalized.

The material was T cells from blood (PBMCs), unsorted or a sorted subset (not recorded which), obtained before or after yellow fever vaccination (not recorded which). The clonotype was recovered from a woman under 30 who received the yellow fever vaccine.

The CDR3 DNA reads as TGTGCCAGCAGGCCACTAGGACAGGGGGCGCGAAGCGGGGAGCTGTTTTTT. Translated, it gives CASRPLGQGARSGELFF. The chain recombines TRBV6-1 with TRBJ2-2; 11 bases align to TRBD1. The CDR3 is 17 amino acids. J was trimmed by 7 bases and V by 6 bases; bases with no gene match: 13. Germline V gene data show CDR1 as MNHNS and CDR2 as SASEGT.